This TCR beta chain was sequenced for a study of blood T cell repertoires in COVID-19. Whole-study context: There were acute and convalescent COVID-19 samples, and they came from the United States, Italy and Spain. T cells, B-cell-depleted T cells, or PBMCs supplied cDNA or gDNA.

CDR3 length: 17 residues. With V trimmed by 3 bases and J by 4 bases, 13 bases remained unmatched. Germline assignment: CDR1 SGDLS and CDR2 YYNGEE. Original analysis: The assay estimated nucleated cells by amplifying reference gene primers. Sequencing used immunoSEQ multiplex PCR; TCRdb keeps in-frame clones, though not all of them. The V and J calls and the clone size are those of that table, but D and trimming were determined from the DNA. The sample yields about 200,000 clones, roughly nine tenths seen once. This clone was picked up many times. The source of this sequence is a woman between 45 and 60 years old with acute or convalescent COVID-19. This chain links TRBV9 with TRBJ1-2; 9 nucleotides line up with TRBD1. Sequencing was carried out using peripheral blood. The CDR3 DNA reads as TGTGCCAGCAGCGCAACAGGGGGCAGAAGTGAACCCTATGGCTACACCTTC. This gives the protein CASSATGGRSEPYGYTF.